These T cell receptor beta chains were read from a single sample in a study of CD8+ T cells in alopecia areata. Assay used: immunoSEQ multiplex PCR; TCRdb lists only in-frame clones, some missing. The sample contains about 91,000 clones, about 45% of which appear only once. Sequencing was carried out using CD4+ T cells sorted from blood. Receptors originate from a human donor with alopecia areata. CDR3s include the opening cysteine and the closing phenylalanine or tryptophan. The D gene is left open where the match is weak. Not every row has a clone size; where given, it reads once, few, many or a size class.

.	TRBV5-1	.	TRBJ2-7	TGCGCCAGCAGCTTGTTGGACAGCTCCTACGAGCAGTACTTC	CASSLLDSSYEQYF
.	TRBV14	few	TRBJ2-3	TGTGCCAGCAGCCCCAAGAAGGAAACAGATACGCAGTATTTT	CASSPKKETDTQYF
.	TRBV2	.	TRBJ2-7	TGTGCCAGCAGAGTAACCTACGAGCAGTACTTC	CASRVTYEQYF
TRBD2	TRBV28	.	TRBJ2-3	TGTGCCAGCAGTTTCCCTAGCGGGGGTTTGGATACGCAGTATTTT	CASSFPSGGLDTQYF
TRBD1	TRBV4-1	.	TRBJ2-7	TGCGCCAGCAGCCAACCTAGGGACAGTTCCTACGAGCAGTACTTC	CASSQPRDSSYEQYF
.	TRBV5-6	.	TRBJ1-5	TGTGCCAGCAGCTTCCAGGAAAGGGGGAGGCCCCAGCATTTT	CASSFQERGRPQHF
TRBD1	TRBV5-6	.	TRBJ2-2	TGTGCCAGCAGCTTGCTGGGACAGGGTGACACCGGGGAGCTGTTTTTT	CASSLLGQGDTGELFF
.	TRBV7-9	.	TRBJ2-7	TGTGCCAGCAGCTTAGAGGTGGGAGCCGCCGAGCAGTACTTC	CASSLEVGAAEQYF
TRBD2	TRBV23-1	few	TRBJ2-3	TGCGCCAGCAAGCGGGGGGCGGACACAGATACGCAGTATTTT	CASKRGADTDTQYF
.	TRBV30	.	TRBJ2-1	TGTGCCCAAAAGGGGGTAGGCCCAAGATCCTACAATGAGCAGTTCTTC	CAQKGVGPRSYNEQFF
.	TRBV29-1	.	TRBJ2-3	TGCAGCGTGACGGGGGCGCTTGGCACAGATACGCAGTATTTT	CSVTGALGTDTQYF
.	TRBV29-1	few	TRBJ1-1	TGCAGCGTTGATGGTTTCAGGGCCATGAACACTGAAGCTTTCTTT	CSVDGFRAMNTEAFF
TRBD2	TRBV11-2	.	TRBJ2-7	TGTGCCAGCAGCGGACAACTAGCGGGGGGGCCCGAGCAGTACTTC	CASSGQLAGGPEQYF
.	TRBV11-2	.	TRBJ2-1	TGTGCCAGCAGCCCCATCGCAATGGGGTATCGAAATGAGCAGTTCTTC	CASSPIAMGYRNEQFF
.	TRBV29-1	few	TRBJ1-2	TGCAGCGCCGGGGGCTCGGGAAACTATGGCTACACCTTC	CSAGGSGNYGYTF
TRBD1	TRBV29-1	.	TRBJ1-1	TGCAGCGTTGAGCCAACAGGGGGGAACACTGAAGCTTTCTTT	CSVEPTGGNTEAFF
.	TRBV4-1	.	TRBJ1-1	TGCGCCAGCAGCCAAGGGACAGTTATCAACACTGAAGCTTTCTTT	CASSQGTVINTEAFF
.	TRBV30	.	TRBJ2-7	TGTGCCTGGACGGGCGGAGGATACGAGCAGTACTTC	CAWTGGGYEQYF
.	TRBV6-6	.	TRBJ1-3	TGTGCCAGCAGTCAGGGGCTGAGCTCTGGAAACACCATATATTTT	CASSQGLSSGNTIYF
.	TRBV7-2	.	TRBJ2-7	TGTGCCAGCAGCTTAGCCATAGGCGAGCAGTACTTC	CASSLAIGEQYF
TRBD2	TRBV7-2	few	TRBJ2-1	TGTGCCAGCAGCTTTGGACTAGCATACAATGAGCAGTTCTTC	CASSFGLAYNEQFF
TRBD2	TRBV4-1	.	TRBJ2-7	TGCGCCAGCAGCCAAGCAACTAGCGGGGGCAACTACGAGCAGTACTTC	CASSQATSGGNYEQYF
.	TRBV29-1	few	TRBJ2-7	TGCAGCGTTGAGGGAGCTTCCTACGAGCAGTACTTC	CSVEGASYEQYF
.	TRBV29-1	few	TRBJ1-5	TGCAGCGTTGCAATAGGCGCGAAGGGGCCCCAGCATTTT	CSVAIGAKGPQHF
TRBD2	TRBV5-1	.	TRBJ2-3	TGCGCCAGCAGCTTGGCCGCGGGGGGCACAGATACGCAGTATTTT	CASSLAAGGTDTQYF
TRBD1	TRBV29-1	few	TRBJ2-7	TGCAGCGCTCATCGGACAGGGGGCTCCTACGAGCAGTACTTC	CSAHRTGGSYEQYF
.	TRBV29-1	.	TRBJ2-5	TGCAGCGTTGCCGGGGCGGAGACCCAGTACTTC	CSVAGAETQYF
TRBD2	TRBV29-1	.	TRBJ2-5	TGCAGCGTCGCCAGCGGGGGGCGCGAGACCCAGTACTTC	CSVASGGRETQYF
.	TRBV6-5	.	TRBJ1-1	TGTGCCAGCAGTTACTCGACGCCCGGACGGGGTGAAGCTTTCTTT	CASSYSTPGRGEAFF
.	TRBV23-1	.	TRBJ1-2	TGCGCCAGCAGTCAATCGAGGGCTACTTGTAGGGGCTACACCTTC	CASSQSRATCRGYTF
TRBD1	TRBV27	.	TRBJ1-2	TGTGCCAGCAGTTTAGGGCCCGACAGGGACAATGGCTACACCTTC	CASSLGPDRDNGYTF
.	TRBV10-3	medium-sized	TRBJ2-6	TGTGCCATCAGTGGGACGGGGCTAGGAGGGGCCAACGTCCTGACTTTC	CAISGTGLGGANVLTF
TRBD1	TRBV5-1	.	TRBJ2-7	TGCGCCAGCAGCGTGGGACAGGGGGCCTACGAGCAGTACTTC	CASSVGQGAYEQYF
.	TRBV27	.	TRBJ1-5	TGTGCCAGCAGTCTTAACGTTTATCAGCCCCAGCATTTT	CASSLNVYQPQHF
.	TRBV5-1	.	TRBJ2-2	TGCGCCAGCAGCTTGGCATTCACCGGGGAGCTGTTTTTT	CASSLAFTGELFF
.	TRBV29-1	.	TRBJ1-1	TGCAGCGTAGTAAGGACGGCCATGAACACTGAAGCTTTCTTT	CSVVRTAMNTEAFF
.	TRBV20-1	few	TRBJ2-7	TGCAGTGCTAGGGGCCCCTACGAGCAGTACTTC	CSARGPYEQYF
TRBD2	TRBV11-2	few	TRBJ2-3	TGTGCCAGCAGCTCGCGGCTACTAGCGGGGGGGCTCACAGATACGCAGTATTTT	CASSSRLLAGGLTDTQYF
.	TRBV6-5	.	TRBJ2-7	TGTGCCAGCAGCCAAGGGTCCTACGAGCAGTACTTC	CASSQGSYEQYF
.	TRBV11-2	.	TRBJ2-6	TGTGCCAGCAGCGTAGTAGGGACAAGGAGCTCTGGGGCCAACGTCCTGACTTTC	CASSVVGTRSSGANVLTF
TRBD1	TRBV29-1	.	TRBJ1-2	TGCAGCGTTGTCGGACGGACAGGGAGGAATGGCTACACCTTC	CSVVGRTGRNGYTF
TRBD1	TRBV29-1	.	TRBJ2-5	TGCAGCGTCGGGACAGGGGGTTTGGAGACCCAGTACTTC	CSVGTGGLETQYF
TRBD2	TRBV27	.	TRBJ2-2	TGTGCCAGCAGAAGACGGAGCGGGAGTGGGACCGGGGAGCTGTTTTTT	CASRRRSGSGTGELFF
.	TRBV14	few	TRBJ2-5	TGTGCCAGCAGCCGTGGGTGGACTGACGGAGAGACCCAGTACTTC	CASSRGWTDGETQYF
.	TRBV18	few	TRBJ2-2	TGTGCCAGCTCACTGGGATCGAACACCGGGGAGCTGTTTTTT	CASSLGSNTGELFF
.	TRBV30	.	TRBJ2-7	TGTGCCTGGAGTGTACTCCTCAAGGGGGGCGAGCAGTACTTC	CAWSVLLKGGEQYF
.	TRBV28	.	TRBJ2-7	TGTGCCAGCAGTTTAAGTTCCGTGGGGGCGAACTACGAGCAGTACTTC	CASSLSSVGANYEQYF
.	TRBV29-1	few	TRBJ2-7	TGCAGCGTTGCTTCAGGAGCCCCCTACGAGCAGTACTTC	CSVASGAPYEQYF
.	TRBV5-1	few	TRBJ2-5	TGCGCCAGCAGCCGCAACAGGGGAGGAGAGACCCAGTACTTC	CASSRNRGGETQYF
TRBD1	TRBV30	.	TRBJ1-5	TGTGCCTGGAGACGGGACAGATATCAGCCCCAGCATTTT	CAWRRDRYQPQHF
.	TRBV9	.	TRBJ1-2	TGTGCCAGCAGCGCAGGGCCTAACTATGGCTACACCTTC	CASSAGPNYGYTF
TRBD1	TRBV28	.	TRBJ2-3	TGTGCCAGCAGTTCAGGGGGCTGGGCAGATACGCAGTATTTT	CASSSGGWADTQYF
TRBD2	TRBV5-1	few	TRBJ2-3	TGCGCCAGCAGCCCTAGCGGGGGGGCGCGCACAGATACGCAGTATTTT	CASSPSGGARTDTQYF
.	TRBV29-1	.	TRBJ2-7	TGCAGCGCCCTGAGTGACCCCCCCTACGAGCAGTACTTC	CSALSDPPYEQYF
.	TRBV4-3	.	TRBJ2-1	TGCGCCAGCAGCCAAGCCCGCCGCGTTGAGCAGTTCTTC	CASSQARRVEQFF